This T cell receptor beta chain originates from a study of STAT5B mutations in CD4+ large granular lymphocyte leukemia. Libraries were prepared by immunoSEQ multiplex PCR; TCRdb keeps only in-frame clonotypes and omits some of them. The repertoire holds 37,000 or so clones, with about 85% as singletons. V shed 8 bases and J shed 2 bases, with 11 bases lying between them. Germline V gene lookup returns CDR1 MRHNA and CDR2 SNTAGT. This CDR3 is 13 amino acids long. Sequenced sample: CD4+ T cells from blood buffy coats. The source is a human donor in good health. The chain employs TRBV6-4 and TRBJ2-3; tentative D call: TRBD1 (5 bases). The CDR3 loop is CASGAGHTDTQYF. The CDR3 coding sequence is TGTGCCAGCGGGGCCGGCCACACAGATACGCAGTATTTT.